The 27 T cell receptor beta chains below come from one sample, sequenced in a study of Ad26.COV2.S vaccination and SARS-CoV-2 variants. TCRdb's table, derived via immunoSEQ multiplex PCR, lists solely in-frame clones and lacks some. The sample contains fewer than 400,000 clones, 70% to 90% of which appear only once. Treatment in this sample: roughly 20 received Ad26.COV2.S at low or high dose, single or two shots; 5 received placebo; per-sample allocation not given. Samples were taken on day 63 after the first vaccine or placebo injection. The sample consisted of peripheral blood, taken in a trial of Ad26.COV2.S vaccine versus placebo. The receptors were sampled from a person between 18 and 65 years old who received the Ad26.COV2.S COVID-19 vaccine or a placebo.

This clone was recorded once. This rearrangement joins TRBV5-1 to TRBJ1-4, with TRBD1 matching over 10 bases. Germline CDR1 and CDR2: SGHRS and YFSETQ. This CDR3 has 17 amino acids. Trimming took 0 bases from V and 4 from J; bases not matched to a gene: 6. CDR3 residues: CASSLGQGARLNEKLFF. The CDR3, as DNA: TGCGCCAGCAGCTTGGGACAGGGGGCGAGACTTAATGAAAAACTGTTTTTT.

This clone was observed once. Germline and junction disagree at one end, which may indicate a read error. The genes are TRBV6-1 and TRBJ2-4; TRBD2 agrees at 9 bases. Germline CDR1 is MNHNS and CDR2 is SASEGT. The length of the CDR3 is 16 residues. Here the CDR3 reads CASSEAGGRAKNIQYF. CDR3 bases: TGTGCCAGCAGCGAAGCGGGGGGCCGGGCCAAAAACATTCAGTACTTC.

V gene TRBV7-9 combines with J gene TRBJ2-7; D perhaps matches TRBD2 (5 bases). This CDR3 contains 17 residues. V dropped 6 bases and J dropped 2 bases, with 23 bases sitting between them. Germline V lookup: CDR1 SEHNR, CDR2 FQNEAQ (reference sequence). The CDR3 DNA follows: TGTGCCAGCAGATCCACCTCCGGGAACCCTGGCACCTACGAGCAGTACTTC. It translates to CASRSTSGNPGTYEQYF.

The chain is built from TRBV4-1 and TRBJ1-4; 9 bases map to TRBD1. After removal of 5 bases from V and 2 bases from J, the junction contained 6 bases not matched to a gene. Germline V gene lookup returns CDR1 MGHRA and CDR2 YSYEKL. The CDR3 contains 16 residues. The CDR3 DNA reads as TGCGCCAGCAGCACCCGGACAGGGGCTACTAATGAAAAACTGTTTTTT. Its protein is CASSTRTGATNEKLFF.

This clone was detected once. The CDR3 region has the DNA TGTGCCAGCAGGGTCGGACTGCTGAATACCTACGAGCAGTACTTC. Its translation is CASRVGLLNTYEQYF. This chain uses TRBV6-5 with TRBJ2-7; D possibly corresponds to TRBD2 (5 bases). This CDR3 spans 15 amino acids. V was pared by 6 bases and J by 2 bases, with 17 bases between. Germline CDR1 is MNHEY and CDR2 is SVGAGI.

The V call is TRBV5-1, the J call TRBJ2-2; D remains unclear. The germline V gene has CDR1 SGHRS and CDR2 YFSETQ. V lost 0 bases to trimming and J lost 5 bases, with 8 bases between them. This CDR3 comprises 14 residues. The CDR3 DNA follows: TGCGCCAGCAGCTTGGGAGAATATACCGGGGAGCTGTTTTTT. This codes for CASSLGEYTGELFF.

V is TRBV11-1 and J is TRBJ1-2; TRBD1 might be the D (5 bases). Germline V CDR1 and CDR2: SGHAT, FQDESV (reference sequence). The V end lost 4 bases, the J end lost 8 bases, and 17 bases lay between the germline ends. CDR3 length: 14 amino acids. As DNA, the CDR3 is TGTGCCAGCAGCTCAATCCCTAAAGAGGGGGGCTACACCTTC. Residues: CASSSIPKEGGYTF. Full variable domain (rest looked up from reference TRBV11-1 and TRBJ1-2): EAEVAQSPRYKITEKSQAVAFWCDPISGHATLYWYRQILGQGPELLVQFQDESVVDDSQLPKDRFSAERLKGVDSTLKIQPAELGDSAMYLCASSSIPKEGGYTFGSGTRLTVV.

In this sample, this clone turned up once. The rearrangement links TRBV6-2 or TRBV6-3 to TRBJ2-7; 8 bases fit TRBD2. The CDR3 loop spans 15 amino acids. Germline loops: CDR1 MNHEY, CDR2 SVGEGT. Trimming cost V 0 bases and J 7 bases; bases outside gene matches: 8. CDR3 protein: CASSYSPSGGREQYF. The CDR3 DNA reads TGTGCCAGCAGTTACTCCCCCTCGGGGGGGCGTGAGCAGTACTTC.

The CDR3 here is CASSMTPGRLWGGTEAFF. DNA of the CDR3: TGTGCCAGTAGTATGACCCCCGGCAGGCTCTGGGGGGGGACTGAAGCTTTCTTT. V is TRBV19 and J is TRBJ1-1; D may be TRBD1 (5 bases). Germline CDR1 and CDR2: LNHDA and SQIVND (reference sequence). V shed 3 bases and J shed 5 bases, with 25 bases lying between them. The length of the CDR3 is 18 residues.

Only a few counts were recorded for this clone. The V and J genes are TRBV19 and TRBJ1-1, with D hard to call. V was shortened by 1 base and J by 6 bases, with 18 bases between the two germline ends. The CDR3 loop spans 16 amino acids. Germline V gene sequence: CDR1 LNHDA, CDR2 SQIVND (reference sequence). The CDR3 region is CASSIAGFTIPPEAFF. The CDR3 region has the DNA TGTGCCAGTAGTATAGCAGGCTTCACAATCCCACCTGAAGCTTTCTTT.

The CDR3 reads CASSPREKVAYGYTF. The CDR3, as DNA: TGTGCCAGCAGCCCCCGGGAAAAAGTCGCCTATGGCTACACCTTC. The chain recombines TRBV5-4 with TRBJ1-2; the D is unclear. Deletions cut 4 bases from V and 4 bases from J, with 17 bases between. Germline V gene lookup returns CDR1 SGHNT and CDR2 YYREEE (reference sequence). The length of the CDR3 is 15 residues.

The CDR3, as DNA: TGCAGCGTTGCCGGGGGACAGGGTCCCCACGAGCAGTACTTC. It translates to CSVAGGQGPHEQYF. The gene calls are TRBV29-1 and TRBJ2-7; 9 bases are a match to TRBD1. This CDR3 region has 14 residues. In germline, CDR1 is SQVTM, CDR2 ANQGSEA. The V segment lost 4 bases and the J segment 5 bases; nucleotides outside the gene matches: 9.

The chain links TRBV5-1 to TRBJ2-2; TRBD2 aligns across 10 bases. Germline CDR1 reads SGHRS; CDR2 reads YFSETQ. The CDR3 has 16 residues. The junction had 6 bases not matched to a gene; V was cut back by 2 bases and J by 5 bases. CDR3 sequence reads: CASSLELAGYTGELFF. CDR3 DNA sequence: TGCGCCAGCAGCTTAGAACTAGCGGGGTATACCGGGGAGCTGTTTTTT. Full variable domain (remainder filled in from reference TRBV5-1 and TRBJ2-2): KAGVTQTPRYLIKTRGQQVTLSCSPISGHRSVSWYQQTPGQGLQFLFEYFSETQRNKGNFPGRFSGRQFSNSRSEMNVSTLELGDSALYLCASSLELAGYTGELFFGEGSRLTVL.

The J gene is TRBJ1-2, the V gene TRBV11-1; the D gene is possibly TRBD1 (5 bases). The ends were cut back, 0 bases at V and 4 bases at J, with 12 bases in the middle. From germline, CDR1 is SGHAT and CDR2 FQDESV (reference sequence). This CDR3 is built from 15 residues. CDR3 in amino acids: CASSLAEGNFYGYTF. As DNA, the CDR3 is TGTGCCAGCAGCTTAGCGGAGGGGAACTTCTATGGCTACACCTTC.

The rearrangement uses TRBV28 and TRBJ1-1; D not certain. The length of the CDR3 is 14 residues. Germline values: CDR1 MDHEN, CDR2 SYDVKM. The ends were cut back, 1 base at V and 0 bases at J, with 6 bases in the middle. The CDR3 sequence is CASSLFQLNTEAFF. CDR3 nucleotides: TGTGCCAGCAGTTTATTCCAGCTGAACACTGAAGCTTTCTTT.

This chain links TRBV2 with TRBJ2-3, with a possible D match to TRBD1 (6 bases). CDR1 is SNHLY and CDR2 is FYNNEI in the germline V gene. V was trimmed by 0 bases and J by 1 base, leaving 11 bases between them. The CDR3 consists of 16 residues. The DNA of the CDR3 is TGTGCCAGCAGTGAAGCGGGGGCCGGGCGCACAGATACGCAGTATTTT. Translated, it gives CASSEAGAGRTDTQYF.

This clone occurred once. V gene TRBV30 combines with J gene TRBJ1-5; TRBD1 aligns across 8 bases. Germline loops: CDR1 GTSNPN, CDR2 SVGIG (reference sequence). The CDR3 consists of 15 residues. After removal of 2 bases from V and 7 bases from J, the junction contained 10 bases not matched to a gene. The CDR3 loop is CAWSPQDRGTQPQHF. Written as DNA, the CDR3 is TGTGCCTGGAGTCCACAAGACAGGGGTACCCAGCCCCAGCATTTT. Complete variable domain (other parts from reference TRBV30 and TRBJ1-5): SQTIHQWPATLVQPVGSPLSLECTVEGTSNPNLYWYRQAAGRGLQLLFYSVGIGQISSEVPQNLSASRPQDRQFILSSKKLLLSDSGFYLCAWSPQDRGTQPQHFGDGTRLSIL.

The V call is TRBV5-1, the J call TRBJ2-1, with 7 positions matching TRBD1. Germline trimming cut 0 bases from V and 5 bases from J; bases unmatched to any gene: 2. This CDR3 spans 14 amino acids. Germline values: CDR1 SGHRS, CDR2 YFSETQ. The DNA for the CDR3 is TGCGCCAGCAGCTTGGGGACAGGAAACAATGAGCAGTTCTTC. The encoded protein is CASSLGTGNNEQFF.

The chain employs TRBV6-6 and TRBJ2-5; no clear D. Looked up from germline, CDR1 is MNHNY and CDR2 is SVGAGI (reference sequence). Trimming cost V 5 bases and J 5 bases, with 9 bases left between them. This CDR3 spans 12 amino acids. The CDR3 reads CASSIGLETQYF. CDR3 in DNA: TGTGCCAGCAGTATAGGGTTGGAGACCCAGTACTTC.

This clone has more than one count but fewer than ten. CDR3: CASSSDAYSPLHF. The CDR3 DNA follows: TGTGCCAGCAGCTCTGACGCATATTCACCCCTCCACTTT. The chain uses TRBV7-3 and TRBJ1-6; no reliable D call. This CDR3 has 13 amino acids. V gave up 4 bases and J gave up 8 bases, with 9 bases separating them. Per germline, CDR1 SGHTA and CDR2 FQGTGA. Based on the CDR3 plus reference TRBV7-3 and TRBJ1-6, the full variable domain is GAGVSQTPSNKVTEKGKYVELRCDPISGHTALYWYRQSLGQGPEFLIYFQGTGAADDSGLPNDRFFAVRPEGSVSTLKIQRTERGDSAVYLCASSSDAYSPLHFGNGTRLTVT.

This clone was picked up many times. The V gene is TRBV3-1 (or the pseudogene TRBV3-2), the J gene TRBJ2-7; 10 positions agree with TRBD1. J gave up 3 bases and V 0 bases, and 8 bases lay outside the gene matches. From germline, CDR1 is LGHDT and CDR2 YNNKEL (reference sequence). There are 17 residues in the CDR3. The CDR3 loop is CASSQDRTGGMHYEQYF. The CDR3, as DNA: TGTGCCAGCAGCCAAGATAGGACAGGGGGGATGCACTACGAGCAGTACTTC.

The chain is built from TRBV10-1 and TRBJ2-6; TRBD1 agrees at 7 bases. This CDR3 is built from 19 residues. V lost 0 bases, J lost 0 bases, and 8 bases stayed unmatched. CDR1 and CDR2 (germline): WNHNN, SYGVQD (reference sequence). DNA for the CDR3: TGCGCCAGCAGTGAGTCCGGGACAGCCCAAACCTCTGGGGCCAACGTCCTGACTTTC. As protein: CASSESGTAQTSGANVLTF.

The rearrangement links TRBV5-6 to TRBJ2-1; 7 bases fit TRBD2. Per the germline V gene, CDR1 is SGHDT and CDR2 is YYEEEE. V shed 2 bases and J 8 bases; nucleotides not matched to a gene: 1. CDR3 length equals 12 residues. The CDR3 region has the DNA TGTGCCAGCAGCTTAGCGGGGTATGAGCAGTTCTTC. It is translated as CASSLAGYEQFF.

This sequence joins TRBV7-8 and TRBJ2-1; no firm D call. The CDR3 spans 14 residues. Trimming cost V 0 bases and J 6 bases, with 9 bases left between them. Germline V gene data show CDR1 as SGHVS and CDR2 as FQNEAQ. The CDR3 region is CASSLAAPGNEQFF. The CDR3 DNA follows: TGTGCCAGCAGCTTAGCTGCCCCGGGCAATGAGCAGTTCTTC. Supplemented by reference TRBV7-8 and TRBJ2-1, the full variable domain reads GAGVSQSPRYKVAKRGQDVALRCDPISGHVSLFWYQQALGQGPEFLTYFQNEAQLDKSGLPSDRFFAERPEGSVSTLKIQRTQQEDSAVYLCASSLAAPGNEQFFGPGTRLTVL.

A few counts support this clone. CDR3 protein: CASSYPESSYEQYF. As DNA, the CDR3 is TGTGCCAGCAGCTACCCGGAAAGCTCCTACGAGCAGTACTTC. The chain uses TRBV7-2 and TRBJ2-7; D gene unclear. Germline V gives CDR1 SGHTA, CDR2 FQGNSA. V was pared by 4 bases and J by 0 bases, with 10 bases between. The CDR3 runs 14 residues.

The chain couples TRBV2 to TRBJ2-5, with D perhaps matching TRBD2 (5 bases). CDR1 and CDR2 (germline): SNHLY, FYNNEI. V was shortened by 7 bases and J by 7 bases, with 13 bases between the two germline ends. This CDR3 is built from 12 residues. CDR3 amino acids: CASTTPRGTQYF. The CDR3 DNA reads as TGTGCCAGCACAACTCCACGGGGGACCCAGTACTTC.

The chain carries TRBV7-3 and TRBJ2-7; maybe TRBD1 (5 bases). Trimming stripped 2 bases from V and 3 bases from J, with 14 bases between. The CDR3 runs to 15 residues. Germline-derived CDR1 and CDR2 are SGHTA and FQGTGA. The CDR3 DNA sequence: TGTGCCAGCAGCTTAGGCCAAGGGGCCTACTACGAGCAGTACTTC. Its protein product is CASSLGQGAYYEQYF.